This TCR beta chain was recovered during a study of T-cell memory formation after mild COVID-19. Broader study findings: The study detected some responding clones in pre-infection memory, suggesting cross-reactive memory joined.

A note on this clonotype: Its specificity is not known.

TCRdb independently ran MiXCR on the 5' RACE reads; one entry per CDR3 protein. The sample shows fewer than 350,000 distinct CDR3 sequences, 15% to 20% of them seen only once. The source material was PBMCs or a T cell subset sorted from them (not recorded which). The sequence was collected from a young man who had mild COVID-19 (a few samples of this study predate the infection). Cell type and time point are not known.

In nucleotides, the CDR3 is TGTGCCAGCACCGACGCAGGGTTATCCTATGGCTACACCTTC. This gives the protein CASTDAGLSYGYTF. V is TRBV6-6 and J is TRBJ1-2; a possible D gene is TRBD1 (5 bases). The CDR3 contains 14 residues. In germline, CDR1 is MNHNY, CDR2 SVGAGI (reference sequence). V was clipped by 7 bases and J by 4 bases, with 16 bases between them.